Each of the 17 T cell receptor beta chains below was sequenced from the same sample in a study of blood T cell repertoires in COVID-19. Measured with immunoSEQ multiplex PCR; TCRdb has only the in-frame clones, and not every one. The sample consists of about 120,000 clones, 82% of them appearing once. What was sequenced was peripheral blood. Receptor source: a woman aged 60-75 years with acute or convalescent COVID-19.

The chain employs TRBV28 and TRBJ2-1; D remains ambiguous. The germline V gene encodes CDR1 MDHEN and CDR2 SYDVKM. CDR3 length: 13 residues. V was trimmed by 5 bases and J by 8 bases, leaving 13 bases between them. As DNA, the CDR3 is TGTGCCAGCAGTCTGACGGTCGAGGATGAGCAGTTCTTC. Its translation is CASSLTVEDEQFF. The full variable domain, with the rest looked up from reference TRBV28 and TRBJ2-1, is DVKVTQSSRYLVKRTGEKVFLECVQDMDHENMFWYRQDPGLGLRLIYFSYDVKMKEKGDIPEGYSVSREKKERFSLILESASTNQTSMYLCASSLTVEDEQFFGPGTRLTVL.

V is TRBV30 and J is TRBJ2-2, with D perhaps TRBD2 (6 bases). V was trimmed by 4 bases and J by 6 bases, leaving 9 bases between them. The germline gives CDR1 GTSNPN, CDR2 SVGIG (reference sequence). This CDR3 is built from 12 residues. The CDR3 DNA is TGTGCCTGGATTTCGGGGGCCGGGGAGCTGTTTTTT. Protein: CAWISGAGELFF.

The chain combines TRBV18 with TRBJ1-2, with D perhaps matching TRBD1 (6 bases). CDR1 is KGHSH, CDR2 LQKENI, per germline. This CDR3 is 15 amino acids long. V gave up 3 bases and J gave up 5 bases, with 16 bases separating them. The CDR3 is CASSPQTGRGYGYTF. In DNA, the CDR3 is TGTGCCAGCTCACCGCAGACAGGACGTGGTTATGGCTACACCTTC.

The J gene is TRBJ2-3, the V gene TRBV4-2; D might be TRBD2 (6 bases). The CDR3 has 16 residues. CDR1 and CDR2 from the germline V gene are LGHNA and YNFKEQ. V dropped 0 bases and J dropped 5 bases, with 15 bases sitting between them. DNA of the CDR3: TGTGCCAGCAGCCAAGATTTTGTGGGGGGAATAGATACGCAGTATTTT. Its translation: CASSQDFVGGIDTQYF.

The rearrangement uses TRBV5-1 and TRBJ2-3; D may be TRBD1 (7 bases). Per germline, CDR1 SGHRS and CDR2 YFSETQ. V was shortened by 0 bases and J by 4 bases, with 12 bases between the two germline ends. This CDR3 is built from 15 residues. The CDR3 DNA sequence: TGCGCCAGCAGCTTGGCTATCAGGGGGGCAGATACGCAGTATTTT. The encoded protein is CASSLAIRGADTQYF.

The CDR3 bases are TGCGCCAGCAGCTTTGGGACTGCGGATGAGACCCAGTACTTC. Translating gives CASSFGTADETQYF. V usage is TRBV5-1 and J usage is TRBJ2-5, with TRBD2 as a possible D gene (6 bases). The CDR3 extends over 14 amino acids. Germline assignment: CDR1 SGHRS and CDR2 YFSETQ. Trimming removed 2 bases at V and 5 bases at J, with 13 bases between.

This clone has just one count. The J gene is TRBJ1-2, the V gene TRBV9; 8 nucleotides match TRBD1. This CDR3 region has 14 residues. V lost 4 bases, J lost 3 bases, and 5 bases stayed unmatched. Germline-derived CDR1 and CDR2 are SGDLS and YYNGEE. CDR3: CASSRMGQDYGYTF. CDR3 in DNA: TGTGCCAGCAGCAGAATGGGACAGGACTATGGCTACACCTTC.

The chain carries TRBV5-1 and TRBJ1-2; perhaps TRBD1 as D (6 bases). The CDR3 length is 13 residues. Germline CDR1 SGHRS, CDR2 YFSETQ. V lost 4 bases, J lost 7 bases, and 14 bases lay in between. Here the CDR3 reads CASSLQGMGGYTF. The CDR3 coding sequence is TGCGCCAGCAGCCTTCAGGGGATGGGTGGCTACACCTTC.

This clone was recorded once. The V call is TRBV15, the J call TRBJ1-3; 9 positions match TRBD1. Trimming cost V 4 bases and J 8 bases; bases outside gene matches: 3. The germline gives CDR1 LNHNV, CDR2 YYDKDF (reference sequence). The CDR3 contains 13 residues. The CDR3 DNA sequence: TGTGCCACCAGCAAGGACAGGGGAGACACCATATATTTT. Translating gives CATSKDRGDTIYF.

V gene TRBV12-3 or TRBV12-4 combines with J gene TRBJ2-2; no clear D gene. CDR3 length equals 11 residues. V lost 7 bases and J 5 bases, leaving 5 bases between the germline ends. The DNA of the CDR3 is TGTGCCAGCATACAGACCGGGGAGCTGTTTTTT. This translates into CASIQTGELFF.

This chain joins TRBV27 and TRBJ1-5; 9 bases map to TRBD1. CDR1 is MNHEY, CDR2 SMNVEV, per germline (reference sequence). J lost 7 bases, V lost 6 bases, and 10 bases had no gene match. This CDR3 spans 15 amino acids. This CDR3 is CASSRQGVGRQPQHF. CDR3 nucleotide sequence: TGTGCCAGCAGCCGACAGGGGGTGGGAAGACAGCCCCAGCATTTT.

This clone appeared a few times. The J gene is TRBJ1-1, the V gene TRBV2; D perhaps matches TRBD1 (5 bases). Germline loops: CDR1 SNHLY, CDR2 FYNNEI. This CDR3 is built from 14 residues. The germline V and J ends were trimmed by 6 bases and 4 bases, with 15 bases remaining between them. CDR3: CASRSQGGSTEAFF. CDR3 nucleotide sequence: TGTGCCAGCAGGAGCCAGGGAGGGAGCACTGAAGCTTTCTTT.

The sample holds one count of this clone. The chain joins TRBV13 to TRBJ1-2; TRBD1 matches 7 bases. CDR1 and CDR2 from the germline V gene are PRHDT and FYEKMQ (reference sequence). V lost 4 bases to trimming and J lost 8 bases; unmatched junction nucleotides: 10. This CDR3 spans 14 amino acids. The CDR3 here is CASSSTRDRGGYTF. The CDR3 region has the DNA TGTGCCAGCAGCTCTACCCGGGACAGAGGAGGCTACACCTTC.

The chain joins TRBV5-4 to TRBJ2-5; 7 nucleotides line up with TRBD1. This CDR3 region has 16 residues. The V gene's germline CDR1 is SGHNT and CDR2 YYREEE (reference sequence). V lost 3 bases, J lost 0 bases, and 8 bases stayed unmatched. The CDR3 loop is CASSSLQGSHQETQYF. The CDR3 DNA reads as TGTGCCAGCAGCTCCTTACAGGGGTCCCACCAAGAGACCCAGTACTTC. Together with reference TRBV5-4 and TRBJ2-5, the CDR3 gives the full variable domain: ETGVTQSPTHLIKTRGQQVTLRCSSQSGHNTVSWYQQALGQGPQFIFQYYREEENGRGNFPPRFSGLQFPNYSSELNVNALELDDSALYLCASSSLQGSHQETQYFGPGTRLLVL.

V gene TRBV28 combines with J gene TRBJ2-1; no reliable D call. The ends were cut back, 7 bases at V and 2 bases at J, with 12 bases in the middle. There are 14 residues in the CDR3. The V gene's germline CDR1 is MDHEN and CDR2 SYDVKM. The CDR3 nucleotides are TGTGCCAGCACCCTCATGGGCCCCTACAATGAGCAGTTCTTC. It is translated as CASTLMGPYNEQFF.

This rearrangement joins TRBV5-1 to TRBJ2-1; TRBD1 might be the D (6 bases). Per the germline V gene, CDR1 is SGHRS and CDR2 is YFSETQ. The CDR3 contains 13 residues. V shed 1 base and J shed 4 bases, with 6 bases lying between them. CDR3 nucleotides: TGCGCCAGCAGCTTGACAGGGTACAATGAGCAGTTCTTC. Its translation is CASSLTGYNEQFF. The full variable domain, its missing parts supplied by reference TRBV5-1 and TRBJ2-1, is KAGVTQTPRYLIKTRGQQVTLSCSPISGHRSVSWYQQTPGQGLQFLFEYFSETQRNKGNFPGRFSGRQFSNSRSEMNVSTLELGDSALYLCASSLTGYNEQFFGPGTRLTVL.

V and J are TRBV5-4 and TRBJ2-3, with D perhaps TRBD2 (5 bases). Trimming removed 0 bases at V and 5 bases at J, with 7 bases between. Germline CDR1 is SGHNT and CDR2 is YYREEE (reference sequence). CDR3 length: 13 amino acids. CDR3: CASSLEGLDTQYF. CDR3 bases: TGTGCCAGCAGCTTGGAAGGACTAGATACGCAGTATTTT.